The TCR beta chain under discussion was sequenced for a study of blood T cells in healthy people across ages. Study results and limitations: What prevented conclusive comparison of naive and antigen-experienced cells was that PBMCs were unsorted. Roughly linear age-related decline in beta diversity appeared, significant by age approximately 40.

V was pared by 4 bases and J by 4 bases, with 14 bases between. Germline CDR1 is SGDLS and CDR2 is YYNGEE. The CDR3 length is 14 residues. Healthy Caucasians from Russia aged roughly 6 to 95 served as donors. As for this clonotype: The antigen is undetermined.

Then a second PCR, running roughly 7 to 11 cycles, was carried out with a sample-barcoded 5' primer and a J-beta primer mix. One entry per CDR3 protein, called by TCRdb with MiXCR from the 5' RACE reads. Of around 800,000 distinct CDR3 sequences detected, around 42% appear once; the ten largest clones hold roughly 19%. This chain joins TRBV9 and TRBJ1-2; the D gene is possibly TRBD1 (5 bases). This receptor was identified in a man aged 60 to 75 in good health. The sequenced sample was blood. The CDR3 sequence: CASSRDQGPYGYTF. CDR3 DNA sequence: TGTGCCAGCAGCAGAGACCAGGGCCCCTATGGCTACACCTTC.